This T cell receptor beta chain originates from a study of blood T cell repertoires in COVID-19. Turning to the study itself: There were acute and convalescent COVID-19 samples, and they came from the United States, Italy and Spain. Nucleic acid was either cDNA or gDNA, and it came from T cells, B-cell-depleted T cells, or PBMCs.

Original handling: Amplification from reference gene primers served as the basis for estimated nucleated cell counts. Sequenced by immunoSEQ multiplex PCR; TCRdb stores in-frame clones only, minus some. That table is the source of V, J and clone size, and D and trimming were worked out from the DNA. The table lists over 40,000 clones, about 90% of them singletons, with around 6.5% in the top ten. CDR1 and CDR2 (germline): LGHDT, YNNKEL (reference sequence). Trimming stripped 3 bases from V and 3 bases from J, with 15 bases between. This CDR3 comprises 15 residues. This chain links TRBV3-1 (or the pseudogene TRBV3-2) with TRBJ2-7; tentative D call: TRBD1 (7 bases). The origin of this receptor is a man aged 70-80 years with active COVID-19. Sequenced: peripheral blood. The CDR3 DNA follows: TGTGCCAGCAGCCAGAATACAGGGGAGGTCTACGAGCAGTACTTC. Its protein product is CASSQNTGEVYEQYF.